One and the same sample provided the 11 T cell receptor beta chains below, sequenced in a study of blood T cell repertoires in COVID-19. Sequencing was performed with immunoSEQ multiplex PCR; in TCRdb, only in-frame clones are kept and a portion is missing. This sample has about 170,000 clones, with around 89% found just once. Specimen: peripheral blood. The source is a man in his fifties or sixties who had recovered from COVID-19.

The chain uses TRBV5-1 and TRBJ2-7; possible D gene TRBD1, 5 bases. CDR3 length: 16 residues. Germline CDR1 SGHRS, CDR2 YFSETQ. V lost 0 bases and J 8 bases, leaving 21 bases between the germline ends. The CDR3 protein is CASSLEGFGPLGKQYF. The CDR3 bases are TGCGCCAGCAGCTTGGAGGGGTTTGGGCCCCTAGGAAAGCAGTACTTC.

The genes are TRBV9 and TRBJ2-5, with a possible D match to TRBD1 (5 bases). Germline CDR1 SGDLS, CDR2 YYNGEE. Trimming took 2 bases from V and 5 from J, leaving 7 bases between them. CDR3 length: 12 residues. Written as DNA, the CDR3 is TGTGCCAGCAGCGTCCAGGGTGAGACCCAGTACTTC. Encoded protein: CASSVQGETQYF.

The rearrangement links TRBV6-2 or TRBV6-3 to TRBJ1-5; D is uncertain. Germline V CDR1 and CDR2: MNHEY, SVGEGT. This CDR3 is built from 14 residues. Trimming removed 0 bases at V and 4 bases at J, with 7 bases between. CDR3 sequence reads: CASSYSAGNQPQHF. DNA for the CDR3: TGTGCCAGCAGTTACTCAGCGGGGAATCAGCCCCAGCATTTT.

The CDR3 nucleotides read TGTGCCACCCAGTCCCCCCAGGGGGCATTTGATGAGCAGTTCTTC. Translation gives CATQSPQGAFDEQFF. The chain has TRBV19 and TRBJ2-1, with TRBD1 matching over 8 bases. The CDR3 sequence is 15 residues long. Germline CDR1 and CDR2: LNHDA and SQIVND (reference sequence). V was pared by 10 bases and J by 8 bases, with 16 bases of the junction left unmatched.

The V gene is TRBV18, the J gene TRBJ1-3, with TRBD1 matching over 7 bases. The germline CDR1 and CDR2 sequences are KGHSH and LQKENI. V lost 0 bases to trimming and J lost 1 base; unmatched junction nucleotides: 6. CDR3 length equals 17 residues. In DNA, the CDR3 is TGTGCCAGCTCACCACCCCGGGCAGGGGGATCTGGAAACACCATATATTTT. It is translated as CASSPPRAGGSGNTIYF.

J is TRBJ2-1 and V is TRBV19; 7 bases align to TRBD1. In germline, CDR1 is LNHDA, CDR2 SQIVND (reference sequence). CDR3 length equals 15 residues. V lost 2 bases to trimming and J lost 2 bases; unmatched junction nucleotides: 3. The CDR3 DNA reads TGTGCCAGTAGTATAAGGGGACAGCCCTACAATGAGCAGTTCTTC. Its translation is CASSIRGQPYNEQFF.

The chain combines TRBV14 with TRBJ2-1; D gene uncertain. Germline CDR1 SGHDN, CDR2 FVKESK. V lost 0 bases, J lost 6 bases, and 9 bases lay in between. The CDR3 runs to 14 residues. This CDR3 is CASSQDGQVNEQFF. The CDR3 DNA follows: TGTGCCAGCAGCCAAGATGGGCAGGTCAATGAGCAGTTCTTC. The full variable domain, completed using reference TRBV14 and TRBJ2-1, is EAGVTQFPSHSVIEKGQTVTLRCDPISGHDNLYWYRRVMGKEIKFLLHFVKESKQDESGMPNNRFLAERTGGTYSTLKVQPAELEDSGVYFCASSQDGQVNEQFFGPGTRLTVL.

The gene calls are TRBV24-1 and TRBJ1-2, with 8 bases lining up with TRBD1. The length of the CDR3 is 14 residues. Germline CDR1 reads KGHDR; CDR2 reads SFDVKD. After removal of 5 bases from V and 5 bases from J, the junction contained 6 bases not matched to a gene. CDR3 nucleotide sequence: TGTGCCACCAGTGGTGGGACAGGAGCTTATGGCTACACCTTC. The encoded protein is CATSGGTGAYGYTF.

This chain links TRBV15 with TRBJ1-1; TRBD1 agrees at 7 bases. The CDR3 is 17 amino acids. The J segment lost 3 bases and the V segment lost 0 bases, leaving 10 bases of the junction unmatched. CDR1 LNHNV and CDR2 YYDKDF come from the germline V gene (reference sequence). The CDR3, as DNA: TGTGCCACCAGCAGAGAAACTAGACAGGGAGTGTACACTGAAGCTTTCTTT. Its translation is CATSRETRQGVYTEAFF.

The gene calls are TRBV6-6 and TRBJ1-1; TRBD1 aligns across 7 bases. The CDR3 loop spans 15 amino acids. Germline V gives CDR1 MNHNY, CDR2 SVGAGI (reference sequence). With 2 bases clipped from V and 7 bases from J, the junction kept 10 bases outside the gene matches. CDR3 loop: CASSYLRDRAGEAFF. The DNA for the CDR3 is TGTGCCAGCAGTTACCTGCGAGACAGGGCGGGTGAAGCTTTCTTT.

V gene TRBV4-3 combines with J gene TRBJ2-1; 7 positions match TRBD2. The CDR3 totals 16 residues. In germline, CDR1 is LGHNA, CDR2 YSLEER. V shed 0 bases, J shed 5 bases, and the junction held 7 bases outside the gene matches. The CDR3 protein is CASSQEEGLADNEQFF. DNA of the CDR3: TGCGCCAGCAGCCAAGAAGAGGGTCTAGCGGACAATGAGCAGTTCTTC.